The source of this TCR beta chain is a study of early T cells in non-severe SARS-CoV-2 infection. This clonotype was recorded a few times. In germline, CDR1 is DFQATT, CDR2 SNEGSKA (reference sequence). J gave up 7 bases and V 1 base, and 7 bases lay outside the gene matches. The CDR3 runs 15 residues. Attachment of unique molecular identifiers to individual cDNA molecules was performed. TCRdb recomputed calls from the 5' RACE reads with MiXCR, one row per CDR3 protein. Of around 33,000 distinct CDR3 sequences in the sample, about 4.2% were seen once. Sample: whole blood. The receptor was derived from an adult who was a healthcare worker with PCR-confirmed SARS-CoV-2 infection or an uninfected control (not recorded which). V is TRBV20-1 and J is TRBJ1-4; TRBD1 matches 9 bases. Here the CDR3 DNA reads TGCAGTGCTAGAGGGTCCGGGACAGGGAGTGAAAAACTGTTTTTT. Amino acids: CSARGSGTGSEKLFF.